Shown below are 16 T cell receptor beta chains from a single sample sequenced in a study of PD-1 blockade in mismatch repair-deficient tumors. Measured with immunoSEQ multiplex PCR; TCRdb has only the in-frame clones, and not every one. The sample shows some 130,000 clones, around nine tenths of them seen only once. The sample in question was peripheral blood, obtained just over 70 weeks after starting pembrolizumab. The receptors originated from an adult with mismatch repair-deficient cancer.

J is TRBJ2-7 and V is TRBV4-3; the match to TRBD2 covers 11 bases. CDR3 length: 16 amino acids. V lost 0 bases to trimming and J lost 4 bases; unmatched junction nucleotides: 5. Germline CDR1 reads LGHNA; CDR2 reads YSLEER. The CDR3 DNA reads as TGCGCCAGCAGCCAAGATTTGGGGACTAGCGGATACGAGCAGTACTTC. This encodes CASSQDLGTSGYEQYF.

This chain joins TRBV5-6 and TRBJ2-3; no firm D call. Germline values: CDR1 SGHDT, CDR2 YYEEEE. The CDR3 has 12 residues. The V end lost 0 bases, the J end lost 6 bases, and 5 bases lay between the germline ends. CDR3 loop: CASSLGADTQYF. The CDR3 region has the DNA TGTGCCAGCAGCTTGGGCGCGGATACGCAGTATTTT.

This chain links TRBV27 with TRBJ1-1; D is ambiguous. Trimming pared 1 base from V and 1 base from J, leaving 7 bases between. The CDR3 consists of 14 residues. Germline CDR1 reads MNHEY; CDR2 reads SMNVEV (reference sequence). In DNA form, the CDR3 reads TGTGCCAGCAGTTTATATGGGAAGAACACTGAAGCTTTCTTT. Its protein is CASSLYGKNTEAFF.

The chain uses TRBV11-2 and TRBJ1-2; 9 nucleotides align to TRBD1. Germline values: CDR1 SGHAT, CDR2 FQNNGV. The CDR3 covers 16 residues. V shed 5 bases, J shed 4 bases, and the junction held 11 bases outside the gene matches. This CDR3 reads CASSNPPGQGAYGYTF. DNA for the CDR3: TGTGCCAGCAGCAACCCTCCGGGACAGGGAGCCTATGGCTACACCTTC. Combining the CDR3 with reference TRBV11-2 and TRBJ1-2 gives the whole variable domain EAGVAQSPRYKIIEKRQSVAFWCNPISGHATLYWYQQILGQGPKLLIQFQNNGVVDDSQLPKDRFSAERLKGVDSTLKIQPAKLEDSAVYLCASSNPPGQGAYGYTFGSGTRLTVV.

V and J are TRBV19 and TRBJ2-3, with 9 bases fitting TRBD2. Trimming removed 3 bases from V and 6 bases from J; junction bases left unmatched: 10. Germline V gene data show CDR1 as LNHDA and CDR2 as SQIVND (reference sequence). The CDR3 has 16 residues. CDR3 loop: CASSIGTAGGVDTQYF. CDR3 DNA sequence: TGTGCCAGTAGTATTGGTACCGCGGGAGGGGTTGATACGCAGTATTTT.

This sequence joins TRBV5-1 and TRBJ2-7; D unclear. The CDR3 runs to 12 residues. Trimming shortened V by 0 bases and J by 2 bases, and 3 bases separated the two germline ends. CDR1 and CDR2 from the germline V gene are SGHRS and YFSETQ. The CDR3 here is CASSLVPYEQYF. CDR3 sequence (DNA): TGCGCCAGCAGCTTGGTTCCCTACGAGCAGTACTTC.

This clone was detected only a few times. The chain carries TRBV30 and TRBJ2-7; perhaps TRBD2 as D (5 bases). This CDR3 spans 14 amino acids. The V gene's germline CDR1 is GTSNPN and CDR2 SVGIG (reference sequence). The germline V and J ends were trimmed by 8 bases and 6 bases, with 23 bases remaining between them. The CDR3 spells CAPGRTDRGGEQYF. For the CDR3, the DNA is TGTGCCCCCGGTAGGACGGACCGCGGAGGCGAGCAGTACTTC.

The rearrangement links TRBV11-2 to TRBJ2-1; 9 bases map to TRBD1. The J segment lost 7 bases and the V segment lost 6 bases, leaving 7 bases of the junction unmatched. CDR3 length equals 14 residues. Germline V lookup: CDR1 SGHAT, CDR2 FQNNGV. The CDR3 DNA reads as TGTGCCAGCAGTCGTCCCGGGACAGGGAATGAGCAGTTCTTC. Protein sequence: CASSRPGTGNEQFF.

The V call is TRBV11-2, the J call TRBJ2-1; 9 bases line up with TRBD2. J was trimmed by 5 bases and V by 5 bases; bases with no gene match: 10. The CDR3 extends over 16 amino acids. CDR1 and CDR2 from the germline V gene are SGHAT and FQNNGV. CDR3 sequence: CASSDKGTSRDNEQFF. The CDR3 DNA sequence: TGTGCCAGCAGCGACAAAGGGACTAGCCGAGACAATGAGCAGTTCTTC.

CDR3 in DNA: TGTGCCAGCAGCGATCTTTATCTTTACTACGAGCAGTACTTC. It translates to CASSDLYLYYEQYF. V usage is TRBV21-1 and J usage is TRBJ2-7. TRBV21-1 is listed as a pseudogene. The CDR3 is 14 amino acids.

The chain combines TRBV6-5 with TRBJ2-4; 9 bases are shared with TRBD2. From germline, CDR1 is MNHEY and CDR2 SVGAGI. The CDR3 has 16 residues. V shed 2 bases, J shed 6 bases, and the junction held 8 bases outside the gene matches. CDR3 in amino acids: CASSYAASGTGNIQYF. In nucleotides, the CDR3 is TGTGCCAGCAGTTACGCGGCTAGCGGGACCGGAAACATTCAGTACTTC.

V usage is TRBV6-5 and J usage is TRBJ2-4; TRBD1 might be the D (5 bases). The V end lost 2 bases, the J end lost 3 bases, and 11 bases lay between the germline ends. The germline V gene encodes CDR1 MNHEY and CDR2 SVGAGI. This CDR3 has 15 residues. This CDR3 is CASSYGQGFKNIQYF. CDR3 coding DNA: TGTGCCAGCAGTTACGGGCAGGGCTTCAAAAACATTCAGTACTTC.

This rearrangement joins TRBV18 to TRBJ1-5; D is unresolved. There are 16 residues in the CDR3. V lost 3 bases and J lost 4, with 16 bases in between. In germline, CDR1 is KGHSH, CDR2 LQKENI. CDR3 sequence reads: CASSPSPRAGNQPQHF. CDR3 in DNA: TGTGCCAGCTCACCGTCTCCTCGGGCCGGGAATCAGCCCCAGCATTTT.

The chain has TRBV6-5 and TRBJ2-2; D gene ambiguous. Germline V gives CDR1 MNHEY, CDR2 SVGAGI. CDR3 length: 12 residues. The V gene lost 6 bases and the J gene lost 8 bases, with 10 bases spanning the gap. The CDR3: CASSMQTGELFF. CDR3 sequence (DNA): TGTGCCAGCAGCATGCAGACGGGGGAGCTGTTTTTT.

The gene calls are TRBV11-2 and TRBJ1-2; possible D gene TRBD1, 5 bases. V lost 1 base, J lost 0 bases, and 6 bases lay in between. CDR1 and CDR2 (germline): SGHAT, FQNNGV. The CDR3 has 14 amino acids. Written as DNA, the CDR3 is TGTGCCAGCAGCTTAGGGGGGGCTAACTATGGCTACACCTTC. Translated: CASSLGGANYGYTF.

The chain carries TRBV4-1 and TRBJ2-3, with 8 bases matching TRBD2. Per the germline V gene, CDR1 is MGHRA and CDR2 is YSYEKL. J gave up 4 bases and V 1 base, and 4 bases lay outside the gene matches. The CDR3 is 15 amino acids. In DNA, the CDR3 is TGCGCCAGCAGCCAAGGGACTAGCAGTTCAGATACGCAGTATTTT. Its protein is CASSQGTSSSDTQYF.